These 18 T cell receptor beta chains were all obtained from the same sample, sequenced in a study of radiotherapy plus CTLA-4 blockade in lung cancer. Sequenced by immunoSEQ multiplex PCR; TCRdb stores in-frame clones only, minus some. In the table there are some 110,000 clones, more than 75% of which are singletons. The material sequenced was peripheral blood, taken from a patient treated with radiotherapy plus ipilimumab. These receptor sequences come from a human donor with non-small cell lung cancer that progressed on radiotherapy plus ipilimumab. Some clones in this sample may be carry-over from other donors' samples.

The chain recombines TRBV6-6 with TRBJ2-7, with 10 bases identical to TRBD1. This CDR3 region has 14 residues. The J segment lost 3 bases and the V segment lost 2 bases, leaving 1 base of the junction unmatched. The germline CDR1 and CDR2 sequences are MNHNY and SVGAGI (reference sequence). Here the CDR3 reads CASSYRDRGYEQYF. CDR3 in DNA: TGTGCCAGCAGTTACCGGGACAGGGGCTACGAGCAGTACTTC.

CDR3 protein: CATSRGSDLVNQPQHF. CDR3 nucleotide sequence: TGTGCCACCAGCAGAGGTTCGGACCTCGTAAATCAGCCCCAGCATTTT. This rearrangement joins TRBV15 to TRBJ1-5; no definite D call. Between the trimmed V and J ends, which lost 1 base and 4 bases, there was a span of 14 bases. CDR3 length: 16 residues. Germline assignment: CDR1 LNHNV and CDR2 YYDKDF (reference sequence). The full variable domain, with the rest looked up from reference TRBV15 and TRBJ1-5, is DAMVIQNPRYQVTQFGKPVTLSCSQTLNHNVMYWYQQKSSQAPKLLFHYYDKDFNNEADTPDNFQSRRPNTSFCFLDIRSPGLGDTAMYLCATSRGSDLVNQPQHFGDGTRLSIL.

J is TRBJ2-5 and V is TRBV2, with 8 bases that match TRBD2. Germline V gene sequence: CDR1 SNHLY, CDR2 FYNNEI. The trim removed 8 bases at V and 1 base at J, leaving 3 bases unmatched. This CDR3 contains 13 residues. CDR3 amino acids: CASQAGAQETQYF. CDR3 DNA: TGTGCCAGCCAAGCGGGGGCCCAAGAGACCCAGTACTTC.

Regarding this clone: A junction boundary mismatches the germline segment, possibly from a read error. The chain couples TRBV7-9 to TRBJ1-4; D gene unclear. Germline assignment: CDR1 SEHNR and CDR2 FQNEAQ (reference sequence). There are 14 residues in the CDR3. The CDR3 is CASSLSQTTEKLFF. CDR3 sequence (DNA): TGTGCCAGCAGCTTGTCACAGACTACTGAAAAACTGTTTTTT.

The CDR3 here is CASSYDFNNEKLFF. As DNA, the CDR3 is TGTGCCAGCAGTTACGATTTCAACAATGAAAAACTGTTTTTT. V and J are TRBV6-5 and TRBJ1-4; D remains ambiguous. The CDR3 is 14 residues long. The germline V and J ends were trimmed by 2 bases and 5 bases, with 9 bases remaining between them. In germline, CDR1 is MNHEY, CDR2 SVGAGI.

The chain uses TRBV29-1 and TRBJ1-5, with D tentatively TRBD1 (5 bases). CDR1 and CDR2 from the germline V gene are SQVTM and ANQGSEA. The CDR3 runs 14 residues. V dropped 5 bases and J dropped 2 bases, with 13 bases sitting between them. The CDR3 region is CSVQPAGGNQPQHF. CDR3 in DNA: TGCAGCGTTCAACCGGCGGGGGGCAATCAGCCCCAGCATTTT.

This chain connects TRBV4-3 to TRBJ2-5; D remains ambiguous. Germline V gene lookup returns CDR1 LGHNA and CDR2 YSLEER. Trimming left V 3 bases short and J 10 bases short, with 18 bases between. The CDR3 loop spans 14 amino acids. The CDR3 bases are TGCGCCAGCAGCCACGCCGAAGGAGATTGGGTCCAGTACTTC. This encodes CASSHAEGDWVQYF.

V gene TRBV18 combines with J gene TRBJ1-1; no definite D call. The CDR3 length is 13 residues. Deletions cut 2 bases from V and 8 bases from J, with 12 bases between. In germline, CDR1 is KGHSH, CDR2 LQKENI. This chain's CDR3 is CASSPGSGREAFF. Here the CDR3 DNA reads TGTGCCAGCTCACCAGGGAGCGGGAGGGAAGCTTTCTTT.

The chain joins TRBV5-1 to TRBJ2-2; D not certain. The ends were cut back, 3 bases at V and 2 bases at J, with 8 bases in the middle. The CDR3 runs 14 residues. Germline lookup yields CDR1 SGHRS and CDR2 YFSETQ. The chain's CDR3 is CASSYSDNTGELFF. CDR3 coding DNA: TGCGCCAGCAGCTACTCCGATAACACCGGGGAGCTGTTTTTT.

This rearrangement joins TRBV18 to TRBJ2-3, with 15 bases matching TRBD2. CDR3 length: 20 residues. Germline assignment: CDR1 KGHSH and CDR2 LQKENI. The trim removed 3 bases at V and 6 bases at J, leaving 16 bases unmatched. CDR3 in DNA: TGTGCCAGCTCACCCGGACAGGGCAGGACTAGCGGGGGGGCATCGGATACGCAGTATTTT. Translation gives CASSPGQGRTSGGASDTQYF.

The chain combines TRBV20-1 with TRBJ2-7; maybe TRBD1 (5 bases). Germline V lookup: CDR1 DFQATT, CDR2 SNEGSKA (reference sequence). The CDR3 runs 11 residues. V shed 7 bases and J shed 3 bases, with 10 bases lying between them. The CDR3 loop reads CSGATVYEQYF. CDR3 nucleotide sequence: TGCAGTGGGGCGACAGTCTACGAGCAGTACTTC.

The chain carries TRBV19 and TRBJ1-1; TRBD1 might be the D (5 bases). CDR1 is LNHDA, CDR2 SQIVND, per germline (reference sequence). CDR3 size: 17 residues. V dropped 3 bases and J dropped 3 bases, with 20 bases sitting between them. The CDR3 DNA sequence: TGTGCCAGTAGTATGAGAAGGGGCTACTTAATAGACACTGAAGCTTTCTTT. Translated: CASSMRRGYLIDTEAFF.

This clone was seen just once. V gene TRBV7-3 combines with J gene TRBJ2-2; possible D gene TRBD2, 5 bases. Germline V gene data show CDR1 as SGHTA and CDR2 as FQGTGA. Trimming took 1 base from V and 4 from J, leaving 7 bases between them. The CDR3 spans 14 residues. The CDR3 sequence is CASSLIGSTGELFF. The CDR3 DNA sequence: TGTGCCAGCAGCTTAATAGGGAGCACCGGGGAGCTGTTTTTT.

V is TRBV7-9 and J is TRBJ2-1; no reliable D call. This CDR3 region has 11 residues. The V end lost 3 bases, the J end lost 5 bases, and 2 bases lay between the germline ends. Germline assignment: CDR1 SEHNR and CDR2 FQNEAQ (reference sequence). The CDR3 loop is CASSLNNEQFF. In DNA form, the CDR3 reads TGTGCCAGCAGCTTGAACAATGAGCAGTTCTTC.

This clone was counted only a few times. This chain uses TRBV6-5 with TRBJ2-7; D not certain. The CDR3 is 13 amino acids. V was clipped by 5 bases and J by 7 bases, with 15 bases between them. CDR1 is MNHEY, CDR2 SVGAGI, per germline. The CDR3 coding sequence is TGTGCCAGCAGTAGGTTGGTTCCTAAAGAGCAGTACTTC. Amino acids: CASSRLVPKEQYF.

The chain couples TRBV7-8 to TRBJ1-2, with D possibly matching TRBD1 (5 bases). This CDR3 comprises 14 residues. Germline V gene lookup returns CDR1 SGHVS and CDR2 FQNEAQ. V was pared by 4 bases and J by 4 bases, with 13 bases between. CDR3 sequence reads: CASSSTTESYGYTF. For the CDR3, the DNA is TGTGCCAGCAGCTCCACGACAGAAAGCTATGGCTACACCTTC.

The genes are TRBV11-3 and TRBJ2-7; a weak D match, TRBD2 (5 bases). Germline lookup yields CDR1 SGHNT and CDR2 YENEEA. V gave up 2 bases and J gave up 5 bases, with 10 bases separating them. This CDR3 has 13 amino acids. The CDR3 coding sequence is TGTGCCAGCAGCTTACAGGAGAGGGACGAGCAGTACTTC. Protein sequence: CASSLQERDEQYF.

This clone was detected a few times. The chain has TRBV5-5 and TRBJ1-3; no clear D. The germline CDR1 and CDR2 sequences are SGHKS and YYEKEE (reference sequence). The CDR3 is 15 amino acids. With 3 bases removed from V and 11 bases from J, the gap between germline ends came to 21 bases. The CDR3 protein is CASSSIKDGANAIYF. The CDR3 DNA reads TGTGCCAGCAGCTCGATAAAGGACGGTGCGAACGCCATATATTTT.